These 11 T cell receptor beta chains share one sample of origin, sequenced in a study of blood T cell repertoires in COVID-19. Measured with immunoSEQ multiplex PCR; TCRdb has only the in-frame clones, and not every one. The sample shows 85,000 to 130,000 clones, over 75% of them seen only once. The sample taken for sequencing was peripheral blood. The receptors come from a woman aged 55 to 70 with acute or convalescent COVID-19.

The chain joins TRBV9 to TRBJ1-6; tentatively, D is TRBD1 (5 bases). The germline V and J ends were trimmed by 2 bases and 10 bases, with 16 bases remaining between them. The CDR3 totals 15 residues. Germline CDR1 reads SGDLS; CDR2 reads YYNGEE. The chain's CDR3 is CASSVSRGPGSPLHF. The CDR3 nucleotides are TGTGCCAGCAGCGTGTCTAGGGGCCCAGGGTCACCCCTCCACTTT.

V and J are TRBV3-1 (or the pseudogene TRBV3-2) and TRBJ2-3; D possibly corresponds to TRBD2 (5 bases). The CDR3 runs to 17 residues. Germline V gene lookup returns CDR1 LGHDT and CDR2 YNNKEL (reference sequence). Trimming took off 4 bases at V and 0 bases at J, with 17 bases between the two ends. CDR3 protein: CASSLPAGGVSTDTQYF. The CDR3 DNA is TGTGCCAGCAGCCTCCCCGCGGGCGGAGTTAGCACAGATACGCAGTATTTT.

The chain uses TRBV12-1 and TRBJ2-2; TRBD1, the table's D call, lacks a check against the DNA. TRBV12-1 is assigned pseudogene status. CDR3 length: 16 residues. The chain's CDR3 is CASSFRQGGRAGELFF. CDR3 coding DNA: TGTGCCAGCAGCTTTAGACAGGGAGGTCGCGCCGGGGAGCTGTTTTTT.

V usage is TRBV27 and J usage is TRBJ2-1; TRBD2 matches at 12 bases. The CDR3 length is 15 residues. Looked up from germline, CDR1 is MNHEY and CDR2 is SMNVEV (reference sequence). V dropped 2 bases and J dropped 5; count of bases not matched to a gene: 1. CDR3 in DNA: TGTGCCAGCAGTTTACTAGCGGGAGGGAACAATGAGCAGTTCTTC. Amino acid sequence: CASSLLAGGNNEQFF.

There are a few counts of this clone. The chain carries TRBV7-8 and TRBJ1-1, with unresolved D. The CDR3 extends over 14 amino acids. V lost 2 bases to trimming and J lost 1 base, with 8 bases between them. The germline gives CDR1 SGHVS, CDR2 FQNEAQ. The CDR3 nucleotides are TGTGCCAGCAGCTTAAGAGAGAGGAACACTGAAGCTTTCTTT. Translating it yields CASSLRERNTEAFF.

This rearrangement joins TRBV6-1 to TRBJ2-5, with D possibly being TRBD1 (7 bases). V lost 2 bases to trimming and J lost 4 bases, with 11 bases between them. The CDR3 runs 14 residues. Germline CDR1 reads MNHNS; CDR2 reads SASEGT. The CDR3 DNA is TGTGCCAGCAGTGAACAGGGGGGTTCAGAGACCCAGTACTTC. Its protein is CASSEQGGSETQYF.

This clone is a singleton in its sample. The chain recombines TRBV19 with TRBJ2-1, with 7 bases matching TRBD2. The CDR3 contains 15 residues. Trimming took 7 bases from V and 2 from J; bases not matched to a gene: 8. CDR1 and CDR2 (germline): LNHDA, SQIVND (reference sequence). CDR3 residues: CASNGGGSPYNEQFF. As DNA, the CDR3 is TGTGCCAGTAACGGTGGCGGGAGCCCCTACAATGAGCAGTTCTTC.

The V call is TRBV2, the J call TRBJ1-6, with 7 bases lining up with TRBD1. The CDR3 is 14 amino acids. V lost 8 bases, J lost 7 bases, and 8 bases stayed unmatched. CDR1 and CDR2 from the germline V gene are SNHLY and FYNNEI. The DNA for the CDR3 is TGTGCCAGCGGGGTAATGACAGGGAATTCACCCCTCCACTTT. Protein: CASGVMTGNSPLHF. Using reference TRBV2 and TRBJ1-6 for the parts outside the CDR3, the full variable domain is EPEVTQTPSHQVTQMGQEVILRCVPISNHLYFYWYRQILGQKVEFLVSFYNNEISEKSEIFDDQFSVERPDGSNFTLKIRSTKLEDSAMYFCASGVMTGNSPLHFGNGTRLTVT.

This chain connects TRBV30 to TRBJ2-5; no firm D call. This CDR3 contains 10 residues. In germline, CDR1 is GTSNPN, CDR2 SVGIG (reference sequence). Trimming removed 4 bases from V and 3 bases from J, with 3 bases in between. The CDR3 spells CAWTKETQYF. The CDR3 DNA is TGTGCCTGGACCAAAGAGACCCAGTACTTC.

This clone was observed at least ten times. Sequence at one end of the junction differs from germline and may be a read error. V and J are TRBV7-7 and TRBJ2-5, with 8 bases aligning to TRBD2. Looked up from germline, CDR1 is SSHAT and CDR2 is FNYEAQ (reference sequence). The CDR3 is 16 amino acids. The CDR3 sequence is CASSPGRLARGETQYF. The CDR3 DNA follows: TGTGCTAGCAGCCCAGGACGACTAGCGAGGGGGGAGACCCAGTACTTC.

The chain combines TRBV5-1 with TRBJ2-1, with D perhaps TRBD2 (6 bases). Germline V lookup: CDR1 SGHRS, CDR2 YFSETQ. The CDR3 is made up of 15 amino acids. V was pared by 0 bases and J by 8 bases, with 15 bases between. The CDR3 reads CASSLELAERDEQFF. DNA of the CDR3: TGCGCCAGCAGCTTGGAACTAGCTGAGAGGGATGAGCAGTTCTTC.